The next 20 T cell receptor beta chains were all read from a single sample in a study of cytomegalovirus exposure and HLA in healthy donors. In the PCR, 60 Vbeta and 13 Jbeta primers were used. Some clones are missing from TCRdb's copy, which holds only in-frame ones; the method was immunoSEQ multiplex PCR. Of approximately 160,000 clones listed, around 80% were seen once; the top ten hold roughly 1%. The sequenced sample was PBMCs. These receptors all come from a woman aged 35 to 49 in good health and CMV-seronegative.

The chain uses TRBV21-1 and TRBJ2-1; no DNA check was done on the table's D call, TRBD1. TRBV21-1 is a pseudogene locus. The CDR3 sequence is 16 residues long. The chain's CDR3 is CASSEQRGTGRDEQFF. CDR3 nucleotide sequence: TGTGCCAGCAGCGAACAACGGGGGACAGGGAGGGATGAGCAGTTCTTC.

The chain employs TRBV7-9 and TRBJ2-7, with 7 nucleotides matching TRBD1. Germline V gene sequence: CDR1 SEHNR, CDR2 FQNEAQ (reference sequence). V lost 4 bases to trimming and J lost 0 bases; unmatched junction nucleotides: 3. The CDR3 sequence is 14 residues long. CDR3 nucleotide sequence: TGTGCCAGCAGCTGGGACAGAAGCTCCTACGAGCAGTACTTC. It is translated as CASSWDRSSYEQYF.

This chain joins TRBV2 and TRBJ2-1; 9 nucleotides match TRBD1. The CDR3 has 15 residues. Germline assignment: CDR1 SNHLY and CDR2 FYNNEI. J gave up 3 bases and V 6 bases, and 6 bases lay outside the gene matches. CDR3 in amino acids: CASRTQGADYNEQFF. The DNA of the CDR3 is TGTGCCAGCAGGACACAGGGGGCTGACTACAATGAGCAGTTCTTC.

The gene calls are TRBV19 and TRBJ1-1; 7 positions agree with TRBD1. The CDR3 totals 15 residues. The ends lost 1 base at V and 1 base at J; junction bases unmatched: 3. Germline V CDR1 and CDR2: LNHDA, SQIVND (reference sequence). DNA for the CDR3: TGTGCCAGTAGTATAGGAGGGGGCTGGAACACTGAAGCTTTCTTT. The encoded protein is CASSIGGGWNTEAFF.

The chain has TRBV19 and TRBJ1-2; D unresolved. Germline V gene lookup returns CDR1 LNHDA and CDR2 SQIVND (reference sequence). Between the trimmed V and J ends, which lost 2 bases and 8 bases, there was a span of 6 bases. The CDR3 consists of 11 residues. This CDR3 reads CASSITRGYTF. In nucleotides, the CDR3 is TGTGCCAGTAGTATAACGAGGGGCTACACCTTC. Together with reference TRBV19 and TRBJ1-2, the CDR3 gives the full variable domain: DGGITQSPKYLFRKEGQNVTLSCEQNLNHDAMYWYRQDPGQGLRLIYYSQIVNDFQKGDIAEGYSVSREKKESFPLTVTSAQKNPTAFYLCASSITRGYTFGSGTRLTVV.

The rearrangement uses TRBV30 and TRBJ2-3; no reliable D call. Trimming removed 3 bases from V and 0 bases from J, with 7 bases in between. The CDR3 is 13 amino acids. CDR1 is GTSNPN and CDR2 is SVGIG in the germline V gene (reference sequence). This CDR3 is CAWSSASTDTQYF. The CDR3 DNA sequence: TGTGCCTGGAGCAGCGCGAGCACAGATACGCAGTATTTT.

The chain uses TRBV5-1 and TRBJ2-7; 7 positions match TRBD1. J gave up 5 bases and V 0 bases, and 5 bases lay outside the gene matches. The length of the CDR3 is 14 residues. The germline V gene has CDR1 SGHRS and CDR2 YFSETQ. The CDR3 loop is CASSLGQGVHEQYF. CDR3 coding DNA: TGCGCCAGCAGCTTGGGACAGGGCGTACACGAGCAGTACTTC.

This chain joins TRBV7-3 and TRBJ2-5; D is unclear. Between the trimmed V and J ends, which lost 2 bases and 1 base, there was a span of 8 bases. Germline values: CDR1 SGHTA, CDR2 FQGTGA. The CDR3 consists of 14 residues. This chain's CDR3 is CASSLGGGQETQYF. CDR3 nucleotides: TGTGCCAGCAGCTTAGGCGGCGGCCAAGAGACCCAGTACTTC.

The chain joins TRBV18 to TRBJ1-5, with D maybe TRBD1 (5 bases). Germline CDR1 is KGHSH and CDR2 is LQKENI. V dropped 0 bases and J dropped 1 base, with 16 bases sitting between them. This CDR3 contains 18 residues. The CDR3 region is CASSPPLHPRESNQPQHF. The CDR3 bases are TGTGCCAGCTCACCACCGTTACATCCCAGGGAAAGCAATCAGCCCCAGCATTTT.

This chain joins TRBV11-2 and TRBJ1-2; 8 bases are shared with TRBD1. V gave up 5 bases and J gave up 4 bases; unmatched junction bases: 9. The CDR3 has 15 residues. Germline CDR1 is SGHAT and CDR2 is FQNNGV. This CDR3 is CASSPRSGTGYGYTF. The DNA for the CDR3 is TGTGCCAGCAGCCCTAGGTCCGGGACAGGCTATGGCTACACCTTC.

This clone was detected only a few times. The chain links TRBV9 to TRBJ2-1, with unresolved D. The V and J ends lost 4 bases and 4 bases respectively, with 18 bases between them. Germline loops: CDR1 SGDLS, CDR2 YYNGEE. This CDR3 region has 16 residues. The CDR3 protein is CASSPRGQTLYNEQFF. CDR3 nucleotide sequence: TGTGCCAGCAGCCCTAGAGGTCAGACTCTTTACAATGAGCAGTTCTTC.

CDR3 nucleotide sequence: TGTGCCAGCTCCGGACAGGGAGAAGGCTACACCTTC. Encoded protein: CASSGQGEGYTF. The chain links TRBV2 to TRBJ1-2; 8 nucleotides agree with TRBD1. The CDR3 totals 12 residues. Trimming at V came to 8 bases and at J to 8 bases, leaving 7 bases not matched to a gene. Per the germline V gene, CDR1 is SNHLY and CDR2 is FYNNEI. The full variable domain, its missing parts supplied by reference TRBV2 and TRBJ1-2, is EPEVTQTPSHQVTQMGQEVILRCVPISNHLYFYWYRQILGQKVEFLVSFYNNEISEKSEIFDDQFSVERPDGSNFTLKIRSTKLEDSAMYFCASSGQGEGYTFGSGTRLTVV.

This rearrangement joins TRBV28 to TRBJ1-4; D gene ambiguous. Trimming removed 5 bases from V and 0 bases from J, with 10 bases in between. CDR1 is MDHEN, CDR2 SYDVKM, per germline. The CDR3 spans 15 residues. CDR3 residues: CASSPSEATNEKLFF. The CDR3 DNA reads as TGTGCCAGCAGTCCGTCAGAAGCAACTAATGAAAAACTGTTTTTT. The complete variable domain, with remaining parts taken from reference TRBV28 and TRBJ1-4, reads DVKVTQSSRYLVKRTGEKVFLECVQDMDHENMFWYRQDPGLGLRLIYFSYDVKMKEKGDIPEGYSVSREKKERFSLILESASTNQTSMYLCASSPSEATNEKLFFGSGTQLSVL.

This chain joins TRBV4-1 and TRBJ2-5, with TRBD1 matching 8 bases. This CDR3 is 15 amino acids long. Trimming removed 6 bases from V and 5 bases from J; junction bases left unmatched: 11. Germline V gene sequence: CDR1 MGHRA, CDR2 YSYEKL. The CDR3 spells CASSRGGTGGETQYF. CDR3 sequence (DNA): TGCGCCAGCAGTCGAGGGGGGACAGGCGGGGAGACCCAGTACTTC.

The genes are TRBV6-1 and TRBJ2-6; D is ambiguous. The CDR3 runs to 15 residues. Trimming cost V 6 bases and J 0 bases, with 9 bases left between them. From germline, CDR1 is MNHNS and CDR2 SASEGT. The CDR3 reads CASRARHSGANVLTF. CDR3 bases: TGTGCCAGCAGAGCTCGACACTCTGGGGCCAACGTCCTGACTTTC.

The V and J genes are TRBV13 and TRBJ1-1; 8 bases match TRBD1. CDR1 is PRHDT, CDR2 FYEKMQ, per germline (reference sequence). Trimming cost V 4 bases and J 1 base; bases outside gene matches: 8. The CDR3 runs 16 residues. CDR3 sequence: CASSWREGTGNTEAFF. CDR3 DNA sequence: TGTGCCAGCAGCTGGCGGGAGGGGACAGGGAACACTGAAGCTTTCTTT.

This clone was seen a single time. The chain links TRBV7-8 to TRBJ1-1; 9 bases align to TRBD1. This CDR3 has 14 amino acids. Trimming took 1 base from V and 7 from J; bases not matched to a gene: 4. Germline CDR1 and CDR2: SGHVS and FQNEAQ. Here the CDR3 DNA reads TGTGCCAGCAGCTTAGGTGGACAGGGGCTTGAAGCTTTCTTT. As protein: CASSLGGQGLEAFF.

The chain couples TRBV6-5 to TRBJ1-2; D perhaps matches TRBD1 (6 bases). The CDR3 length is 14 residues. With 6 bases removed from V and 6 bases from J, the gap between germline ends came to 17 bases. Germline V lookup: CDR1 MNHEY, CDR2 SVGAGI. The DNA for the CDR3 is TGTGCCAGCAGCCTCTACGGGGGGGCGGATGGCTACACCTTC. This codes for CASSLYGGADGYTF.

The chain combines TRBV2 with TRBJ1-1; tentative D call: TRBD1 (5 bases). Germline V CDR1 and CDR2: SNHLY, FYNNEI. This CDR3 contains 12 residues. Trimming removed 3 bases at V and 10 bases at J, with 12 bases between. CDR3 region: CASSEDTERAFF. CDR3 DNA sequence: TGTGCCAGCAGTGAGGACACCGAAAGAGCTTTCTTT.

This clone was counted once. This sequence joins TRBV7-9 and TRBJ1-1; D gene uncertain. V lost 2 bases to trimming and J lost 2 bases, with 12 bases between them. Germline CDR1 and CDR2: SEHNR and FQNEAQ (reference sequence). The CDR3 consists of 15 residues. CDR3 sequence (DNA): TGTGCCAGCAGCTTAACCGGTCTAACTAACACTGAAGCTTTCTTT. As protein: CASSLTGLTNTEAFF.